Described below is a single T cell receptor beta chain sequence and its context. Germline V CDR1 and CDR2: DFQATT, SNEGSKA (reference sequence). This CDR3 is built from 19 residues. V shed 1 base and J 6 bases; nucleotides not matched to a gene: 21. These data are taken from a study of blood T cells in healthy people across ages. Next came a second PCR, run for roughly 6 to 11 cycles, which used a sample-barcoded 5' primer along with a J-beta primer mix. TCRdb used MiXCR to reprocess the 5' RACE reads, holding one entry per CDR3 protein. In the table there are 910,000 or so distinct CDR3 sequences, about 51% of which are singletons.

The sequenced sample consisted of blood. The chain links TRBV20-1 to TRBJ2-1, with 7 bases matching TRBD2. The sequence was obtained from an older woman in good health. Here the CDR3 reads CSARGTPLPGGTQVNEQFF. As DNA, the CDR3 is TGCAGTGCTAGAGGGACCCCCTTGCCGGGAGGTACCCAAGTCAATGAGCAGTTCTTC.